The 32 T cell receptor beta chains below come from one sample, sequenced in a study of PD-L1 blockade in urothelial cancer. Time point given: pretreatment peripheral blood. Method: immunoSEQ multiplex PCR; TCRdb's copy keeps in-frame clones and lacks some. The sample has roughly 63,000 clones; 80% to 90% are singletons. The sequenced sample was PBMCs, obtained around atezolizumab (anti-PD-L1) treatment. These receptors were collected from a man in his 70s with urothelial cancer.

The rearrangement uses TRBV14 and TRBJ1-1, with D possibly matching TRBD1 (6 bases). The V gene's germline CDR1 is SGHDN and CDR2 FVKESK. With 6 bases removed from V and 0 bases from J, the gap between germline ends came to 11 bases. The CDR3 extends over 14 amino acids. CDR3 DNA: TGTGCCAGCAGGGAACAGGGCCTGAACACTGAAGCTTTCTTT. It yields the protein CASREQGLNTEAFF. The whole variable domain, remainder taken from reference TRBV14 and TRBJ1-1, is EAGVTQFPSHSVIEKGQTVTLRCDPISGHDNLYWYRRVMGKEIKFLLHFVKESKQDESGMPNNRFLAERTGGTYSTLKVQPAELEDSGVYFCASREQGLNTEAFFGQGTRLTVV.

This rearrangement joins TRBV29-1 to TRBJ1-1, with TRBD1 matching over 7 bases. The trim removed 4 bases at V and 3 bases at J, leaving 20 bases unmatched. CDR3 length equals 18 residues. Germline CDR1 is SQVTM and CDR2 is ANQGSEA. The CDR3: CSVGGAKWTGSGHTEAFF. In DNA, the CDR3 is TGCAGCGTTGGTGGTGCAAAATGGACAGGCTCGGGTCACACTGAAGCTTTCTTT.

This chain uses TRBV19 with TRBJ2-2, with 7 nucleotides matching TRBD2. J was trimmed by 1 base and V by 8 bases; bases with no gene match: 4. The germline V gene has CDR1 LNHDA and CDR2 SQIVND (reference sequence). The CDR3 has 14 amino acids. CDR3 DNA: TGTGCCAGTGGGACGGGGGGGAACACCGGGGAGCTGTTTTTT. This sequence encodes CASGTGGNTGELFF.

This clone has only one observation. V usage is TRBV5-1 and J usage is TRBJ2-1; D gene uncertain. The V gene lost 1 base and the J gene lost 3 bases, with 11 bases spanning the gap. Germline CDR1 reads SGHRS; CDR2 reads YFSETQ. The CDR3 loop spans 15 amino acids. In DNA form, the CDR3 reads TGCGCCAGCAGCTTGCAGGCGCCCTTCTACAATGAGCAGTTCTTC. It translates to CASSLQAPFYNEQFF.

The rearrangement joins TRBV6-1 to TRBJ2-7, with D perhaps TRBD1 (7 bases). The V gene lost 0 bases and the J gene lost 4 bases, with 16 bases spanning the gap. The CDR3 runs to 16 residues. Germline V CDR1 and CDR2: MNHNS, SASEGT. Written as DNA, the CDR3 is TGTGCCAGCAGTGAAGCCCTGCAGGGGGGTTTATACGAGCAGTACTTC. Its translation is CASSEALQGGLYEQYF.

The chain employs TRBV7-8 and TRBJ1-5; 7 positions agree with TRBD1. Germline V gene sequence: CDR1 SGHVS, CDR2 FQNEAQ. Germline trimming cut 5 bases from V and 6 bases from J; bases unmatched to any gene: 1. The length of the CDR3 is 12 residues. The DNA for the CDR3 is TGTGCCAGCAGCCCAGGGGGTCAGCCCCAGCATTTT. Its translation is CASSPGGQPQHF.

The J gene is TRBJ1-5, the V gene TRBV19, with D unresolved. The CDR3 totals 15 residues. CDR1 is LNHDA, CDR2 SQIVND, per germline (reference sequence). Trimming removed 3 bases at V and 0 bases at J, with 9 bases between. CDR3 in DNA: TGTGCCAGTAGTATTTTCCTTAATAGCAATCAGCCCCAGCATTTT. It encodes CASSIFLNSNQPQHF. The full variable domain, with the rest looked up from reference TRBV19 and TRBJ1-5, is DGGITQSPKYLFRKEGQNVTLSCEQNLNHDAMYWYRQDPGQGLRLIYYSQIVNDFQKGDIAEGYSVSREKKESFPLTVTSAQKNPTAFYLCASSIFLNSNQPQHFGDGTRLSIL.

The chain is built from TRBV7-9 and TRBJ2-7; D might be TRBD1 (6 bases). V shed 5 bases and J shed 5 bases, with 16 bases lying between them. This CDR3 is built from 14 residues. Germline lookup yields CDR1 SEHNR and CDR2 FQNEAQ (reference sequence). The chain's CDR3 is CASSVLQGSNEQYF. CDR3 bases: TGTGCCAGCAGCGTACTACAGGGTTCGAACGAGCAGTACTTC. Filled out from reference TRBV7-9 and TRBJ2-7, the complete variable domain reads DTGVSQNPRHKITKRGQNVTFRCDPISEHNRLYWYRQTLGQGPEFLTYFQNEAQLEKSRLLSDRFSAERPKGSFSTLEIQRTEQGDSAMYLCASSVLQGSNEQYFGPGTRLTVT.

This chain links TRBV2 with TRBJ2-5; D is undetermined. CDR3 length equals 15 residues. V lost 2 bases and J 1 base, leaving 11 bases between the germline ends. Germline V gives CDR1 SNHLY, CDR2 FYNNEI. The CDR3 protein is CASSEFDRSQETQYF. The CDR3, as DNA: TGTGCCAGCAGTGAATTTGATAGATCCCAAGAGACCCAGTACTTC. Combining the CDR3 with reference TRBV2 and TRBJ2-5 gives the whole variable domain EPEVTQTPSHQVTQMGQEVILRCVPISNHLYFYWYRQILGQKVEFLVSFYNNEISEKSEIFDDQFSVERPDGSNFTLKIRSTKLEDSAMYFCASSEFDRSQETQYFGPGTRLLVL.

The chain employs TRBV5-4 and TRBJ1-2; no clear D gene. This CDR3 region has 13 residues. The V gene lost 0 bases and the J gene lost 6 bases, with 9 bases spanning the gap. Germline CDR1 reads SGHNT; CDR2 reads YYREEE (reference sequence). The CDR3 coding sequence is TGTGCCAGCAGCTTGGTGGAGGGAGATGGCTACACCTTC. Its protein product is CASSLVEGDGYTF.

V and J are TRBV6-6 and TRBJ2-1, with D unresolved. Germline V CDR1 and CDR2: MNHNY, SVGAGI (reference sequence). V lost 8 bases, J lost 9 bases, and 11 bases lay in between. CDR3 length: 11 residues. The CDR3 DNA sequence: TGTGCCAGCGTCCGCAGCGCTGAGCAGTTCTTC. Amino acid sequence: CASVRSAEQFF.

The chain carries TRBV6-5 and TRBJ2-5, with D perhaps matching TRBD1 (6 bases). From germline, CDR1 is MNHEY and CDR2 SVGAGI. CDR3 length: 14 amino acids. Trimming took 3 bases from V and 4 from J, leaving 12 bases between them. In DNA, the CDR3 is TGTGCCAGCAGTTATGGCTCAGGGGCAGAGACCCAGTACTTC. As protein: CASSYGSGAETQYF.

The chain is built from TRBV6-5 and TRBJ1-1; 7 nucleotides match TRBD1. Losses at the gene ends were 2 bases for V and 5 bases for J; bases not matched to a gene: 5. The germline V gene encodes CDR1 MNHEY and CDR2 SVGAGI. This CDR3 contains 14 residues. CDR3 sequence reads: CASSYRGLRTEAFF. CDR3 nucleotide sequence: TGTGCCAGCAGTTACAGGGGGCTCCGGACTGAAGCTTTCTTT.

This sequence joins TRBV27 and TRBJ2-1; 12 bases agree with TRBD2. Trimming took 6 bases from V and 9 from J; bases not matched to a gene: 9. Germline assignment: CDR1 MNHEY and CDR2 SMNVEV (reference sequence). The CDR3 covers 15 residues. The CDR3 spells CASSPRLAGETEQFF. CDR3 coding DNA: TGTGCCAGCAGCCCTAGACTAGCGGGAGAAACTGAGCAGTTCTTC.

The V gene is TRBV19, the J gene TRBJ2-7; weak D call: TRBD1 (6 bases). The germline V gene encodes CDR1 LNHDA and CDR2 SQIVND (reference sequence). This CDR3 spans 14 amino acids. V lost 5 bases, J lost 1 base, and 12 bases lay in between. CDR3 in DNA: TGTGCCAGTAGTGTAGGGACACTTTCCTACGAGCAGTACTTC. Residues: CASSVGTLSYEQYF.

The rearrangement uses TRBV10-1 and TRBJ2-3; 14 bases align to TRBD2. This CDR3 has 14 residues. The germline V gene encodes CDR1 WNHNN and CDR2 SYGVQD (reference sequence). After removal of 6 bases from V and 9 bases from J, the junction contained 5 bases not matched to a gene. The CDR3 loop reads CASSPGLAGGTQYF. The DNA for the CDR3 is TGCGCCAGCAGCCCTGGACTAGCGGGGGGCACGCAGTATTTT.

V is TRBV4-3 and J is TRBJ1-1; TRBD1 agrees at 8 bases. CDR3 length equals 15 residues. The germline CDR1 and CDR2 sequences are LGHNA and YSLEER. The ends lost 0 bases at V and 5 bases at J; junction bases unmatched: 5. The CDR3 bases are TGCGCCAGCAGCCAAGATCACAGGGGGGGAACTGAAGCTTTCTTT. Encoded protein: CASSQDHRGGTEAFF.

The chain recombines TRBV30 with TRBJ2-2; perhaps TRBD1 as D (6 bases). From germline, CDR1 is GTSNPN and CDR2 SVGIG (reference sequence). The CDR3 runs 13 residues. Between the trimmed V and J ends, which lost 3 bases and 6 bases, there was a span of 11 bases. The CDR3 here is CAWRRGWAGELFF. The DNA of the CDR3 is TGTGCCTGGAGGAGGGGGTGGGCCGGGGAGCTGTTTTTT.

V gene TRBV18 combines with J gene TRBJ1-2; 9 bases match TRBD1. The length of the CDR3 is 14 residues. V gave up 3 bases and J gave up 4 bases; unmatched junction bases: 3. The germline gives CDR1 KGHSH, CDR2 LQKENI. CDR3 in DNA: TGTGCCAGCTCACCCGGGACAGGGCCCTATGGCTACACCTTC. This gives the protein CASSPGTGPYGYTF.

The rearrangement joins TRBV6-1 to TRBJ1-2, with D possibly matching TRBD1 (5 bases). V was pared by 3 bases and J by 4 bases, with 12 bases between. Germline-derived CDR1 and CDR2 are MNHNS and SASEGT. The CDR3 runs to 14 residues. CDR3: CASSDGSGFYGYTF. The CDR3 DNA is TGTGCCAGCAGTGACGGATCAGGGTTCTATGGCTACACCTTC.

The chain links TRBV5-1 to TRBJ2-5; 10 bases are a match to TRBD2. V shed 3 bases, J shed 0 bases, and the junction held 2 bases outside the gene matches. Germline V CDR1 and CDR2: SGHRS, YFSETQ. This CDR3 comprises 15 residues. The CDR3 loop is CASSWTSGNQETQYF. The CDR3 DNA is TGCGCCAGCAGCTGGACTAGCGGAAACCAAGAGACCCAGTACTTC.

This clone was picked up one time. CDR3 in DNA: TGTGCCAGCAGCTTCGCCGGGGGGGGCTACACCTTC. Its translation is CASSFAGGGYTF. The chain is built from TRBV7-9 and TRBJ1-2, with TRBD1 as a possible D gene (5 bases). Germline loops: CDR1 SEHNR, CDR2 FQNEAQ (reference sequence). V was pared by 3 bases and J by 8 bases, with 10 bases between. This CDR3 comprises 12 residues.

V usage is TRBV19 and J usage is TRBJ2-1; TRBD2 matches 8 bases. This CDR3 has 13 residues. Trimming at V came to 7 bases and at J to 3 bases, leaving 2 bases not matched to a gene. The germline V gene has CDR1 LNHDA and CDR2 SQIVND (reference sequence). CDR3 amino acids: CASKREGYNEQFF. The CDR3 DNA reads as TGTGCCAGTAAACGGGAGGGCTACAATGAGCAGTTCTTC. Drawing the rest from reference TRBV19 and TRBJ2-1, the complete variable domain is DGGITQSPKYLFRKEGQNVTLSCEQNLNHDAMYWYRQDPGQGLRLIYYSQIVNDFQKGDIAEGYSVSREKKESFPLTVTSAQKNPTAFYLCASKREGYNEQFFGPGTRLTVL.

The genes are TRBV6-5 and TRBJ1-4; weak D call: TRBD1 (5 bases). V was shortened by 5 bases and J by 3 bases, with 13 bases between the two germline ends. The CDR3 is 15 amino acids. Germline V gives CDR1 MNHEY, CDR2 SVGAGI. The CDR3 here is CASSPGGWANEKLFF. CDR3 in DNA: TGTGCCAGCAGTCCCGGGGGGTGGGCTAATGAAAAACTGTTTTTT.

This sequence joins TRBV6-5 and TRBJ2-7; 11 bases line up with TRBD1. J lost 0 bases, V lost 4 bases, and 5 bases had no gene match. Germline values: CDR1 MNHEY, CDR2 SVGAGI. The CDR3 spans 16 residues. Written as DNA, the CDR3 is TGTGCCAGCAGTTCTGGGACAGGGGGTGTCTCCTACGAGCAGTACTTC. It translates to CASSSGTGGVSYEQYF.

This clone has a single count. The V call is TRBV7-2, the J call TRBJ2-3, with 9 bases aligning to TRBD2. The CDR3 is 15 amino acids. J was trimmed by 4 bases and V by 6 bases; bases with no gene match: 8. CDR1 and CDR2 (germline): SGHTA, FQGNSA. CDR3 nucleotides: TGTGCCAGCAGTTCCGGACTAGCGATATCAGATACGCAGTATTTT. It translates to CASSSGLAISDTQYF.

The chain is built from TRBV28 and TRBJ1-1; D may be TRBD1 (5 bases). Trimming pared 4 bases from V and 3 bases from J, leaving 6 bases between. The CDR3 totals 12 residues. Germline V gene data show CDR1 as MDHEN and CDR2 as SYDVKM. The DNA of the CDR3 is TGTGCCAGCAGTTCACAGGACACTGAAGCTTTCTTT. Protein product: CASSSQDTEAFF.

The rearrangement uses TRBV5-1 and TRBJ1-1; D uncertain. The V gene's germline CDR1 is SGHRS and CDR2 YFSETQ. Trimming pared 0 bases from V and 1 base from J, leaving 7 bases between. The CDR3 spans 14 residues. CDR3 protein: CASSLAKSNTEAFF. The CDR3 region has the DNA TGCGCCAGCAGCTTGGCCAAATCGAACACTGAAGCTTTCTTT.

This chain uses TRBV5-1 with TRBJ2-5; TRBD2 might be the D (6 bases). V was shortened by 4 bases and J by 2 bases, with 9 bases between the two germline ends. The CDR3 is 13 amino acids. Germline values: CDR1 SGHRS, CDR2 YFSETQ. Here the CDR3 reads CASSQEGQETQYF. CDR3 nucleotides: TGCGCCAGCAGCCAGGAGGGGCAAGAGACCCAGTACTTC.

V is TRBV6-5 and J is TRBJ1-5; 8 nucleotides match TRBD1. Looked up from germline, CDR1 is MNHEY and CDR2 is SVGAGI. The CDR3 has 13 amino acids. V was clipped by 7 bases and J by 5 bases; unmatched bases: 4. In nucleotides, the CDR3 is TGTGCCAGCACCCGACAGGGGTATCAGCCCCAGCATTTT. This codes for CASTRQGYQPQHF.

This rearrangement joins TRBV6-1 to TRBJ2-7; 8 bases match TRBD1. The V segment lost 4 bases and the J segment 5 bases; nucleotides outside the gene matches: 10. Germline CDR1 MNHNS, CDR2 SASEGT. The CDR3 totals 15 residues. DNA of the CDR3: TGTGCCAGCAGTGGGACAGGGCTTTCGGTCGACGAGCAGTACTTC. Residues: CASSGTGLSVDEQYF.

CDR3 in amino acids: CASSSGGIRNQPQHF. Here the CDR3 DNA reads TGTGCCAGCAGTTCGGGAGGGATCCGCAATCAGCCCCAGCATTTT. The chain employs TRBV2 and TRBJ1-5; no reliable D call. The CDR3 totals 15 residues. Germline V gives CDR1 SNHLY, CDR2 FYNNEI. V lost 5 bases, J lost 2 bases, and 13 bases lay in between.